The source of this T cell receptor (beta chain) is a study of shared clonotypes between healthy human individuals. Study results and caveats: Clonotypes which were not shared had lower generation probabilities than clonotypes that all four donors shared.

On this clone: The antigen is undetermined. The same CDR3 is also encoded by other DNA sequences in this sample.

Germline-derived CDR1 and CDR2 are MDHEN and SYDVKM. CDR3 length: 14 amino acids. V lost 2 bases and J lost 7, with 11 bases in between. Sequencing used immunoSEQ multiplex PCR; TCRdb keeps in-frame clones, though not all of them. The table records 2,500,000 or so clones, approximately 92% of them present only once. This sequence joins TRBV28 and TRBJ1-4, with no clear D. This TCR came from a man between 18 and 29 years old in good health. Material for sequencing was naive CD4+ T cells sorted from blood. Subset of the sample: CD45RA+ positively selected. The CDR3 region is CASSLLGLGEKLFF. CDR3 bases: TGTGCCAGCAGTTTACTGGGCCTTGGTGAAAAACTGTTTTTT.